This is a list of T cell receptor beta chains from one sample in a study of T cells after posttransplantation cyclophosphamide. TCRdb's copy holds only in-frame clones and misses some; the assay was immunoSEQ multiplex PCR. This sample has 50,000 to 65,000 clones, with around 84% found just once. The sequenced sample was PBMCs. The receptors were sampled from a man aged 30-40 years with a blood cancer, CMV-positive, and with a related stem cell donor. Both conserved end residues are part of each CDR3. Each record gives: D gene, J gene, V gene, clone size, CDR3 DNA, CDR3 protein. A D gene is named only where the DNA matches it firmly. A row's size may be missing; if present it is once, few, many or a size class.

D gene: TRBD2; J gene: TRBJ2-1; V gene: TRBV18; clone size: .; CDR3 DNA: TGTGCCAGCTCACCCGGACTAGCGGACTCCTACAATGAGCAGTTCTTC; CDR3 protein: CASSPGLADSYNEQFF
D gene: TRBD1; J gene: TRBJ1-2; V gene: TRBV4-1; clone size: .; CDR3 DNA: TGCGCCAGCAGCCATCACGACCCTGGACAGGGGGACTATGGCTACACCTTC; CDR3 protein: CASSHHDPGQGDYGYTF
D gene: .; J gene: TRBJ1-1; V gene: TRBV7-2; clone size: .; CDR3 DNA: TGTGCCAGCAGCCAAACAGGGTTTACTGAAGCTTTCTTT; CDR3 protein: CASSQTGFTEAFF
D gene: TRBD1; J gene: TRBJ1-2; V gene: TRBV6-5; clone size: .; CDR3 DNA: TGTGCCAGCAGTTACGGGGACAGTTTCGGAGATGGCTACACCTTC; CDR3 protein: CASSYGDSFGDGYTF
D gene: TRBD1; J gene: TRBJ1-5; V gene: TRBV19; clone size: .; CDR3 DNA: TGTGCCAGTAGTGTAACAGGGGGCCATAGCAATCAGCCCCAGCATTTT; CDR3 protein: CASSVTGGHSNQPQHF
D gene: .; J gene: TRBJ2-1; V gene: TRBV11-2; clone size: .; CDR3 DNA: TGTGCCAGCAGCCTTGTCCTAGGCAGGGACAATGAGCAGTTCTTC; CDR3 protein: CASSLVLGRDNEQFF
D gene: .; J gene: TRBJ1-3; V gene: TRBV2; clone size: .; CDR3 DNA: TGTGCCAGCACCGAAGTGCGGTTCTCTGGAAACACCATATATTTT; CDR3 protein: CASTEVRFSGNTIYF
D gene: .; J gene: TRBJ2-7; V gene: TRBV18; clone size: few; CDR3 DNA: TGTGCCAGCTCACCCGGCGGGCCAGGAGGCGAGCAGTACTTC; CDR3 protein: CASSPGGPGGEQYF
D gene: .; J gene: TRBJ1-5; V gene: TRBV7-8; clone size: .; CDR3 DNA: TGTGCCAGCAGCTTTCTGGAGGGCCGGGGGGAACGTCAGCCCCAGCATTTT; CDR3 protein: CASSFLEGRGERQPQHF
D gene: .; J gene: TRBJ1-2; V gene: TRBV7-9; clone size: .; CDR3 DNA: TGTGCCAGCAGCTTAGGCCCACGGAACTATGGCTACACCTTC; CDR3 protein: CASSLGPRNYGYTF
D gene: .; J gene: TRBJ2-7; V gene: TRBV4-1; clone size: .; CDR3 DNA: TGCGCCAGCAGCCAACTCAGGGGGGCTGCCTACGAGCAGTACTTC; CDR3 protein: CASSQLRGAAYEQYF
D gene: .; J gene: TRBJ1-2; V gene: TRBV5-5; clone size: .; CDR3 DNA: TGTGCCAGCAGCTTGTCGGGGGGTGAGAATGGCTACACCTTC; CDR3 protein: CASSLSGGENGYTF
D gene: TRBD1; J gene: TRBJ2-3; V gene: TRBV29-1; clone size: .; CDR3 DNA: TGCAGCGCCGTCCCGGGACAGGGGCTCGGGCAGTATTTT; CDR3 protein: CSAVPGQGLGQYF
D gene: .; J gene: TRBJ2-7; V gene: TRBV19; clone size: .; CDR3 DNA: TGTGCCAGTAGTATCGGCGGATCCGAGCAGTACTTC; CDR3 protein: CASSIGGSEQYF
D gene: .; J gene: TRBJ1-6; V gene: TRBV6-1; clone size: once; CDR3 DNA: TGTGCCACCAACTACCAGGGGAATTCACCCCTCCACTTT; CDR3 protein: CATNYQGNSPLHF
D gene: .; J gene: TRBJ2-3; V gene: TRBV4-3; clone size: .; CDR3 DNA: TGCGCCAGCAGCCAAGAGATTAGGGGCAGGGGCAGCACAGATACGCAGTATTTT; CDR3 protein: CASSQEIRGRGSTDTQYF
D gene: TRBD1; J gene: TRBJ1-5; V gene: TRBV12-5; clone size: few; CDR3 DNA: TGTGCTAGTGCACCCGGGACAGGGGGGTATAGCAATCAGCCCCAGCATTTT; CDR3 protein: CASAPGTGGYSNQPQHF
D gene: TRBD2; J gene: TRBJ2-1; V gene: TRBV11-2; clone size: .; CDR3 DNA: TGTGCCAGCAGCTTAGATCAGGCTGGGAGCGGGAGCTGGAATGAGCAGTTCTTC; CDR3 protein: CASSLDQAGSGSWNEQFF
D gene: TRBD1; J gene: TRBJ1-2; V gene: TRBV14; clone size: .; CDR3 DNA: TGTGCCAGCAGCCAAGGACAGGGGGCGCTTGGCTACACCTTC; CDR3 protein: CASSQGQGALGYTF
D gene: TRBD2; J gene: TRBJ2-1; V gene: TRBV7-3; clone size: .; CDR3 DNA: TGTGCCAGCAGCACCGGGACTAGAATGGTATCGGGCTACAATGAGCAGTTCTTC; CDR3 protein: CASSTGTRMVSGYNEQFF
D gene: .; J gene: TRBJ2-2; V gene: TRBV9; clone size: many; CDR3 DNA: TGTGCCAGCACCGGAGATAACACCGGGGAGCTGTTTTTT; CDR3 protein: CASTGDNTGELFF
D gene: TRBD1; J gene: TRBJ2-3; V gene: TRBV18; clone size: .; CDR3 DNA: TGTGCCAGCTTGGAAGGGACAGAGAGGAATGCAGAGTATTTT; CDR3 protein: CASLEGTERNAEYF
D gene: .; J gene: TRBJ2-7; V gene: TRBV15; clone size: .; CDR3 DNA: TGTGCCACCAGCAGAGACGGGAGACGCGGCTACGAGCAGTACTTC; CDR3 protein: CATSRDGRRGYEQYF
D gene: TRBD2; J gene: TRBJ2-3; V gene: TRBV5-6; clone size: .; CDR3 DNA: TGTGCCAGCAGCTTAGCTAGCGGGAGTATGAGAGATACGCAGTATTTT; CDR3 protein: CASSLASGSMRDTQYF
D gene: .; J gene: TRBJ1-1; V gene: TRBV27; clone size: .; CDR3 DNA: TGTGCCAGCAGTCAAATCGGGGGGAACACTGAAGCTTTCTTT; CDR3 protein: CASSQIGGNTEAFF
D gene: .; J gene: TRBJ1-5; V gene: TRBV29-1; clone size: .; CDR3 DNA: TGCAGCACCAGGGAAAATAGCAATCAGCCCCAGCATTTT; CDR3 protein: CSTRENSNQPQHF
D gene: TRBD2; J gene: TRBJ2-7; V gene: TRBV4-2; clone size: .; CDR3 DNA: TGTGCCAGCAGCCAAGTTTTGTCTAGCGGGAGTTACGAGCAGTACTTC; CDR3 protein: CASSQVLSSGSYEQYF
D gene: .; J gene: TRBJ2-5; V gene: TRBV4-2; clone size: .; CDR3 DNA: TGTGCCAGCAGCCAGGGGGACTTTACATCTGAGACCCAGTACTTC; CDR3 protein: CASSQGDFTSETQYF
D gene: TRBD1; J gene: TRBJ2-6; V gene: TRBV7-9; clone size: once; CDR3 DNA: TGTGCCAGCAGCTTTGACAGGGGGCTAGGGGCCAACGTCCTGACTTTC; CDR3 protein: CASSFDRGLGANVLTF
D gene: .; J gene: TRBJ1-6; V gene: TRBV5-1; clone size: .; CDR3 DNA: TGCGCCAGCAGCTTGCTCTTCGCCAGGGATTCACCCCTCCACTTT; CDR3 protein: CASSLLFARDSPLHF
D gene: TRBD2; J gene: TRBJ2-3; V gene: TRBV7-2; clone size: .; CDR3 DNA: TGTGCCAGCAGTTTAGCGGGAGGCACCATTTTCACAGATACGCAGTATTTT; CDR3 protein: CASSLAGGTIFTDTQYF